The sequence of this TCR beta chain was determined in a study of blood T cell repertoires in COVID-19. At the level of the study: COVID-19 samples, acute and convalescent, were from the United States, Italy and Spain.

Each participant's cohort was designated according to participant-reported clinical history. Original handling: Amplification with reference gene primers provided the estimates of nucleated cell counts. Profiled with immunoSEQ multiplex PCR; TCRdb holds only in-frame clones, not every one. V, J and clone size were drawn from that table, and D and trimming were deduced from the DNA. There are around 300,000 clones in the sample; just under 90% occur only once, and about a tenth lies in the top ten. Germline lookup yields CDR1 SGHRS and CDR2 YFSETQ. The germline V and J ends were trimmed by 4 bases and 0 bases, with 14 bases remaining between them. The CDR3 spans 16 residues.

V is TRBV5-1 and J is TRBJ1-3; D gene unclear. This sequence originates from a woman between 25 and 40 years old who had recovered from COVID-19. Specimen: PBMCs or T cells enriched from blood (not recorded which). The CDR3 bases are TGCGCCAGCAGCGCTACCGGGTCTTACTCTGGAAACACCATATATTTT. As protein: CASSATGSYSGNTIYF.